This T cell receptor beta chain was identified during a study of control samples from healthy donors and cancer patients. This clone was recorded a few times. In germline, CDR1 is MDHEN, CDR2 SYDVKM. V was pared by 5 bases and J by 2 bases, with 13 bases between. The CDR3 covers 15 residues. TCRdb's table, derived via immunoSEQ multiplex PCR, lists solely in-frame clones and lacks some. Counted here are roughly 220,000 clones, about 94% occurring once; the ten biggest clones make up 1.5%. The specimen sequenced was blood. This chain uses TRBV28 with TRBJ1-5, with D unclear. The TCR comes from a man aged 50 or older in good health. CDR3 sequence reads: CASSTEQRGNQPQHF. The DNA for the CDR3 is TGTGCCAGCAGTACTGAACAACGAGGCAATCAGCCCCAGCATTTT.